Only a few counts were recorded for the clone carrying this T cell receptor beta chain. The CDR3 contains 15 residues. V shed 1 base and J shed 2 bases, with 12 bases lying between them. The germline CDR1 and CDR2 sequences are SGHTA and FQGNSA. The sample is drawn from a study of T-cell reconstitution after alpha-beta-depleted transplantation in children. TCRbeta library preparation incorporated unique molecular identifiers. One entry per CDR3 protein results from TCRdb running MiXCR on the PCR reads. This table holds a few hundred thousand distinct CDR3 sequences, 15% to 20% found once. This rearrangement joins TRBV7-2 to TRBJ2-7; no clear D gene. Sequencing used PBMCs from the stem cell graft donor, obtained from the stem cell graft. This receptor was obtained from a human donor who donated a stem cell graft to a child with acute lymphoblastic leukemia. The CDR3: CASSLGTYIAYEQYF. The CDR3 nucleotides are TGTGCCAGCAGCTTAGGAACTTACATAGCCTACGAGCAGTACTTC. Full variable domain (rest looked up from reference TRBV7-2 and TRBJ2-7): GAGVSQSPSNKVTEKGKDVELRCDPISGHTALYWYRQSLGQGLEFLIYFQGNSAPDKSGLPSDRFSAERTGGSVSTLTIQRTQQEDSAVYLCASSLGTYIAYEQYFGPGTRLTVT.